This T cell receptor beta chain was sequenced during a study of CD8 T cells in ankylosing spondylitis. TCRdb called the 5' RACE reads again in MiXCR, with one record for every CDR3 protein. The sample records around 300,000 distinct CDR3 sequences, about 9.9% being singletons. This clonotype was recorded many times. V was shortened by 0 bases and J by 0 bases, with 15 bases between the two germline ends. Germline CDR1 and CDR2: SGHRS and YFSETQ. The CDR3 is 17 amino acids. Input material: blood, either unsorted or a sorted T cell fraction (not recorded which). This TCR was sampled from a female donor with ankylosing spondylitis or in good health (not recorded which). The rearrangement joins TRBV5-1 to TRBJ1-1, with D maybe TRBD1 (5 bases). CDR3: CASSLVFAGTMNTEAFF. CDR3 in DNA: TGCGCCAGCAGCTTGGTGTTCGCAGGGACCATGAACACTGAAGCTTTCTTT.